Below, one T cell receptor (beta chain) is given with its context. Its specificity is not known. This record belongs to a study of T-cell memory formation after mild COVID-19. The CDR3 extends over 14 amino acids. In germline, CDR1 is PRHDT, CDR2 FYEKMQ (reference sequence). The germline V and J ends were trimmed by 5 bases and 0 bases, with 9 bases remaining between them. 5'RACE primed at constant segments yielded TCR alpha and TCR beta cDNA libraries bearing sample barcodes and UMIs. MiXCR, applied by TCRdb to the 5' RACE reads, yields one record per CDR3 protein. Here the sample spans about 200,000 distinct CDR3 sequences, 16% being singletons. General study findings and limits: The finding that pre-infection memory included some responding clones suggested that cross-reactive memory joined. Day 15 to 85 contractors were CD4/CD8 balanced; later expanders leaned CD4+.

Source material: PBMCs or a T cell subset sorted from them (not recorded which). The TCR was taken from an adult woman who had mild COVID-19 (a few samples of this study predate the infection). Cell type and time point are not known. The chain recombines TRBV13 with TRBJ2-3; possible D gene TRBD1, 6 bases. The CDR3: CASSHQGSTDTQYF. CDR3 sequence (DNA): TGTGCCAGCAGCCATCAGGGGAGCACAGATACGCAGTATTTT.